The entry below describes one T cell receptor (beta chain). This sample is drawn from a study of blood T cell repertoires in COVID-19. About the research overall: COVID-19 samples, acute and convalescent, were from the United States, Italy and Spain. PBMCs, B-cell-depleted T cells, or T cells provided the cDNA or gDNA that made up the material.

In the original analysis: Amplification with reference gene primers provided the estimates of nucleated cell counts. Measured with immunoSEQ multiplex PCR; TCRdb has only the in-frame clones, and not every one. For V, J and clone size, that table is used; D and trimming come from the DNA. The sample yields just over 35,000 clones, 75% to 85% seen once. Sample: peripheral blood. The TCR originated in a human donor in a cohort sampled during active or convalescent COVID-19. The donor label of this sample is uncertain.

The CDR3 loop is CASSEWGGGGSPLHF. CDR3 sequence (DNA): TGTGCCAGCAGTGAATGGGGGGGAGGCGGTTCACCCCTCCACTTT. The chain joins TRBV6-1 to TRBJ1-6, with D perhaps TRBD1 (5 bases). This CDR3 spans 15 amino acids. V was clipped by 2 bases and J by 9 bases, with 14 bases between them. Germline CDR1 and CDR2: MNHNS and SASEGT.